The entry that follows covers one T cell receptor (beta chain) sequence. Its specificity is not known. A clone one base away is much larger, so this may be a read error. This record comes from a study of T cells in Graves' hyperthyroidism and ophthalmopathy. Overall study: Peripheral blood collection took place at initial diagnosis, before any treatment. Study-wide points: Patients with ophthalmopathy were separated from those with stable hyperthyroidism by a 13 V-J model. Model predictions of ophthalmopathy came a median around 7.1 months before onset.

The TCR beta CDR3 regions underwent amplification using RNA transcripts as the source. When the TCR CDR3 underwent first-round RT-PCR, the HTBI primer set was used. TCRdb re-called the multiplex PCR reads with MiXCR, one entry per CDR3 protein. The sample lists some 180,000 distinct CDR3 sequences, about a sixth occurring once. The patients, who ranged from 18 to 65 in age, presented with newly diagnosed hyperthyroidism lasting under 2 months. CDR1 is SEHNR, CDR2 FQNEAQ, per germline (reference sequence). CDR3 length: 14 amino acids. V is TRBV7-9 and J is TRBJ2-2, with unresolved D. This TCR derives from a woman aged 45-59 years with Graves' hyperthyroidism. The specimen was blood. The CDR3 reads CASRGNSNTRELFF. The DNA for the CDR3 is TGTGCCAGCAGGGGGAACTCGAACACCAGGGAGCTGTTTTTT.